This paragraph reports one TCR beta chain. The antigen is unknown. At the deep level, the assay was run. Produced via immunoSEQ multiplex PCR; TCRdb's table is partial and in-frame only. The profile covers some 600,000 clones, with 95% to 96% appearing a single time and about 0.11% taken by the ten largest. CD45RO-negative cells were positively selected for CCR7, leaving out terminally differentiated effector memory CD45RA+ cells. The donors were all Caucasian adults (living in Nashville, Tennessee). The sample belongs to a study of shared clonotypes between healthy human individuals. Findings and limits, study-wide: The study drew on few donors, limiting represented genetic and exposure-history diversity.

The germline gives CDR1 MDHEN, CDR2 SYDVKM. There are 15 residues in the CDR3. V dropped 5 bases and J dropped 8 bases, with 21 bases sitting between them. This receptor was identified in a woman in her 30s in good health. The genes are TRBV28 and TRBJ1-2; perhaps TRBD1 as D (5 bases). The sequencing sample was made of naive CD8+ T cells sorted from blood. In DNA, the CDR3 is TGTGCCAGCAGTCTTACCGGGGGGGGAAAGTTAGGCTACACCTTC. It specifies CASSLTGGGKLGYTF.